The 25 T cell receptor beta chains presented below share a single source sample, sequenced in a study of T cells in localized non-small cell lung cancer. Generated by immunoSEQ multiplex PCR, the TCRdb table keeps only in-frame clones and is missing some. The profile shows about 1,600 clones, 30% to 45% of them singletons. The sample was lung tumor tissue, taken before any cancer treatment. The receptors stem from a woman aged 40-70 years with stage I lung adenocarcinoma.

The CDR3 DNA reads as TGTGTCTCCCGGCTCGAACCGGGAACCGGGGAGCTGTTTTTT. Its translation: CVSRLEPGTGELFF. V gene TRBV12-2 combines with J gene TRBJ2-2; TRBD2 reflects the table's D call only, with no check against the DNA. TRBV12-2 is a pseudogene. The length of the CDR3 is 14 residues.

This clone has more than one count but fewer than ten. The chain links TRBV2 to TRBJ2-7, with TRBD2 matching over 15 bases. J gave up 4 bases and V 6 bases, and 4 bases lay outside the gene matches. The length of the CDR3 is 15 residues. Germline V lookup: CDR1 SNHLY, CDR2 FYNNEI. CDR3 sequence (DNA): TGTGCCAGCAGCCACGGGACTAGCGGGGGGTACGAGCAGTACTTC. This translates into CASSHGTSGGYEQYF.

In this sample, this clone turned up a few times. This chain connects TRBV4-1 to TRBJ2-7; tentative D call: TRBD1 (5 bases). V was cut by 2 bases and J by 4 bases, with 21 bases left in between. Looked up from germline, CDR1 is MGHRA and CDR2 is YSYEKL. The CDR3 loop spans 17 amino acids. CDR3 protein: CASSQQIQPQGVYEQYF. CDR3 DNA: TGCGCCAGCAGCCAACAAATCCAACCCCAAGGGGTTTACGAGCAGTACTTC.

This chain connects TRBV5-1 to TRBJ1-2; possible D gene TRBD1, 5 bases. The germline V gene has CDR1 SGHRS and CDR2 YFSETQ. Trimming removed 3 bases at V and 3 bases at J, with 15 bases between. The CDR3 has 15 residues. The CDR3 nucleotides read TGCGCCAGCAGCTACCTCACGGGGCTGGACTATGGCTACACCTTC. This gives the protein CASSYLTGLDYGYTF. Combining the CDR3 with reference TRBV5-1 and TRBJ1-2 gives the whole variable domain KAGVTQTPRYLIKTRGQQVTLSCSPISGHRSVSWYQQTPGQGLQFLFEYFSETQRNKGNFPGRFSGRQFSNSRSEMNVSTLELGDSALYLCASSYLTGLDYGYTFGSGTRLTVV.

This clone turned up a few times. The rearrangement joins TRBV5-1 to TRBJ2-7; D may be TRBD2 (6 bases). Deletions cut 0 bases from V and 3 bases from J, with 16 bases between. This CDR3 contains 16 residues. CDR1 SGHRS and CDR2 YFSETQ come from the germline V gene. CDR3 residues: CASSLGGTSHLYEQYF. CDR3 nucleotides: TGCGCCAGCAGCTTGGGAGGAACTAGCCACCTCTACGAGCAGTACTTC.

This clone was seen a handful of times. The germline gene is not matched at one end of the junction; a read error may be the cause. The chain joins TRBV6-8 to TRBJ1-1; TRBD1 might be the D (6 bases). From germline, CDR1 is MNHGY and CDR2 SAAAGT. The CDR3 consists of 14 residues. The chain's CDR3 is CVSRGRRGDTEAFF. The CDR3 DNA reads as TGTGTCAGCAGGGGCCGTAGGGGAGACACTGAAGCTTTCTTT.

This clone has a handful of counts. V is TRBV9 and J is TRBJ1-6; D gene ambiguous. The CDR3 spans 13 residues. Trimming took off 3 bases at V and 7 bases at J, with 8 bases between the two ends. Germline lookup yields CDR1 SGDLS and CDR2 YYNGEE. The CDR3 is CASSDGPNSPLHF. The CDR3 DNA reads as TGTGCCAGCAGCGACGGACCCAATTCACCCCTCCACTTT.

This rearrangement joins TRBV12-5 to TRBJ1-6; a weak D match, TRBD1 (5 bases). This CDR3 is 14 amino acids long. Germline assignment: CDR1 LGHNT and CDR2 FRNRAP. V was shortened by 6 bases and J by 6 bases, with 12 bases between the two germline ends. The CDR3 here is CASGSDSRNSPLHF. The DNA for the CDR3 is TGTGCTAGTGGATCCGACAGCCGTAATTCACCCCTCCACTTT.

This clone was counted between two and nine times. For the CDR3, the DNA is TGTGCCAGCAGCGTAGATCAAGGAAACACCATATATTTT. Its protein is CASSVDQGNTIYF. The chain recombines TRBV9 with TRBJ1-3, with D unresolved. Germline V CDR1 and CDR2: SGDLS, YYNGEE. This CDR3 is 13 amino acids long. Trimming left V 0 bases short and J 4 bases short, with 5 bases between.

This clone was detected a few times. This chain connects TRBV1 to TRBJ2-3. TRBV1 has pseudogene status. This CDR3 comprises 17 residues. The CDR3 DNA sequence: TGCGCCAGCAGCCAAGTCCGGCCCACTTTCCTTACAGATACGCAGTATTTT. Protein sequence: CASSQVRPTFLTDTQYF.

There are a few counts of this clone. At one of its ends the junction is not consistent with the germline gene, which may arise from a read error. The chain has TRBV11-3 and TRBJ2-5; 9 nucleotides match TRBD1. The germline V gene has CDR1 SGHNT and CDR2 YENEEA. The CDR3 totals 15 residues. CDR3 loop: CASSVGTGNQETQYF. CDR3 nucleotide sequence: TGTGCTAGCAGCGTCGGGACAGGGAACCAAGAGACCCAGTACTTC.

CDR3 amino acids: CASSSEGANEKLFF. The CDR3 DNA reads as TGTGCCAGCAGCTCCGAGGGAGCTAATGAAAAACTGTTTTTT. The chain combines TRBV11-3 with TRBJ1-4; no definite D call. Trimming removed 4 bases from V and 3 bases from J, with 9 bases in between. The CDR3 totals 14 residues. Germline CDR1 is SGHNT and CDR2 is YENEEA.

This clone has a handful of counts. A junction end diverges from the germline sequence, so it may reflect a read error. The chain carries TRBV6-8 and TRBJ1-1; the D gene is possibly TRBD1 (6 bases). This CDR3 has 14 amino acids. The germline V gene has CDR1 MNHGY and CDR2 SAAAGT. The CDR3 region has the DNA TGTGCCAGCAGGCAACAGGGATGGGTCACTGAAGCTTTTTTT. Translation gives CASRQQGWVTEAFF.

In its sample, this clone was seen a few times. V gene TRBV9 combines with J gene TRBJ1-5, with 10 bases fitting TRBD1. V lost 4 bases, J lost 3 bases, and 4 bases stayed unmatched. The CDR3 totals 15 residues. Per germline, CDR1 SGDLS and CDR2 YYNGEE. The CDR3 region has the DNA TGTGCCAGCAGCCTAGGGACAGGGGTCAATCAGCCCCAGCATTTT. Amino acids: CASSLGTGVNQPQHF.

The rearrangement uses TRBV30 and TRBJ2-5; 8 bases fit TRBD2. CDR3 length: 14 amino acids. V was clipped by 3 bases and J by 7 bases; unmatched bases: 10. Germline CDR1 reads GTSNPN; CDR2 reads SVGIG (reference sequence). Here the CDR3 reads CAWSLTGSGGTQYF. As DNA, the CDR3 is TGTGCCTGGAGCTTGACCGGGAGCGGGGGGACCCAGTACTTC.

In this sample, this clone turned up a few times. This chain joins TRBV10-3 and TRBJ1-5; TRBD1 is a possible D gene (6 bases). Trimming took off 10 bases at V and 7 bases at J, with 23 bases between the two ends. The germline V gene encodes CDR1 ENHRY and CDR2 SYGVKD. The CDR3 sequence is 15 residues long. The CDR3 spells CASGLGTNWGQPQHF. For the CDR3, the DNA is TGTGCCAGTGGACTCGGGACAAACTGGGGGCAGCCCCAGCATTTT.

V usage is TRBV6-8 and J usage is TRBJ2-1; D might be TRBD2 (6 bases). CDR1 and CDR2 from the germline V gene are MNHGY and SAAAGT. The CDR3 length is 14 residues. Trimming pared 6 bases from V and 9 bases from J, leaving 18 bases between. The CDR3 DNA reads TGTGCCAGCAGGAGTAGCGGCCCGGTGGTTGAGCAGTTCTTC. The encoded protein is CASRSSGPVVEQFF.

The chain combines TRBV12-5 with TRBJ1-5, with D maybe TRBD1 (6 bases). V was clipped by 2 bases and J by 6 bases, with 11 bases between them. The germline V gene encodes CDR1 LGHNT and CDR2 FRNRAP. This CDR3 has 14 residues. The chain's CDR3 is CASGLFAGAQPQHF. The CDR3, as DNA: TGTGCTAGTGGTTTGTTTGCAGGGGCTCAGCCCCAGCATTTT.

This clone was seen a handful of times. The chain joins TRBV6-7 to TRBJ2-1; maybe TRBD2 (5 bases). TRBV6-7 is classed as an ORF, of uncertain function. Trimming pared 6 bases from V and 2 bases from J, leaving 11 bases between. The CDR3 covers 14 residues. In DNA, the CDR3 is TGTGCCAGCAGGAGCGGCACCGCCTACAATGAGCAGTTCTTC. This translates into CASRSGTAYNEQFF.

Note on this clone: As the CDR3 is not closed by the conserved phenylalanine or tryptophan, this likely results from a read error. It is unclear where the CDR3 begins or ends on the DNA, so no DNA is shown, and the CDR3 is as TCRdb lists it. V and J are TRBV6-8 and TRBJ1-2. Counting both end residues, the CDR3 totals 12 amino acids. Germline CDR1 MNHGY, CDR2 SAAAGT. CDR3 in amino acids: CASSPGGGQLDT.

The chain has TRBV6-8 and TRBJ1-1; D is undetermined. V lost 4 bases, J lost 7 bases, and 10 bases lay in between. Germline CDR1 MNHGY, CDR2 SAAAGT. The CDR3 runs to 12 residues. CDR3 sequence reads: CASSSILFEAFF. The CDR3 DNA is TGTGCCAGCAGTTCAATCCTCTTTGAAGCTTTCTTT.

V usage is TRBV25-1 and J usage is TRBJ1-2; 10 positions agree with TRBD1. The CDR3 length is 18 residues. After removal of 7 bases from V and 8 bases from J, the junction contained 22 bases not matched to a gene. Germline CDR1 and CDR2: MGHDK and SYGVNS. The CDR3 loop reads CASTSAEGTGELMRGYTF. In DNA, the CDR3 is TGTGCCAGCACCTCAGCGGAGGGGACAGGGGAATTGATGCGGGGCTACACCTTC.

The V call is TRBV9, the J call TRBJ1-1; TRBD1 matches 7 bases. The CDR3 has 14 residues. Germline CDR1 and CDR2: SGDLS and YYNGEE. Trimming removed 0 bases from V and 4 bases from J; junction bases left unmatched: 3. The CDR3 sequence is CASSVEPGGTEAFF. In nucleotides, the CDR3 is TGTGCCAGCAGCGTAGAACCAGGGGGCACTGAAGCTTTCTTT.

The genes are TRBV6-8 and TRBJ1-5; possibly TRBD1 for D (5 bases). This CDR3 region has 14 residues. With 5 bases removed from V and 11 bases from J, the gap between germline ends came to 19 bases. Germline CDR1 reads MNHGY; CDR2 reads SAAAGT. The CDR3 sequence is CASSRNRLDLAQHF. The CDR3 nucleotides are TGTGCCAGCAGTAGAAACAGGTTGGACCTAGCCCAGCATTTT.

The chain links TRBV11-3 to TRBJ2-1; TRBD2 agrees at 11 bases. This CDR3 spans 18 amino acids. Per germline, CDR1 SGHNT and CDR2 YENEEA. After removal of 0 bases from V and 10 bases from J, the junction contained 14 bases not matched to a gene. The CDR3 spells CASSLEAAGLAGGGEQFF. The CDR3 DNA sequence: TGTGCCAGCAGCTTAGAGGCCGCTGGGCTAGCGGGAGGAGGGGAGCAGTTCTTC.